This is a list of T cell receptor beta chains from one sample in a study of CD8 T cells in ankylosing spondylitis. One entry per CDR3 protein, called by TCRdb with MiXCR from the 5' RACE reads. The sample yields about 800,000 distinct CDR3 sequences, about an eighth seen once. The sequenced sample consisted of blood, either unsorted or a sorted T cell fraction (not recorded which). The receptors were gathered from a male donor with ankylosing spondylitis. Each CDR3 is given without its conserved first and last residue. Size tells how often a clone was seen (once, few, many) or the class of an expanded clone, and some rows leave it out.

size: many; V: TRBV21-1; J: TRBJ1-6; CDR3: ASTYGSHHFYNSPLH
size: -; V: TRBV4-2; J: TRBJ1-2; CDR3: ASSQVTAGHGYT
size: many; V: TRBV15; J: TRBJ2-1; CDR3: ATSILAPSSYNEQF
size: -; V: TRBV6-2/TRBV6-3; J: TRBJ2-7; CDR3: ASRRVEGTYEQY
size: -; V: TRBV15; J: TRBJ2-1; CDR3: ATSRVRRGLARNNEQF
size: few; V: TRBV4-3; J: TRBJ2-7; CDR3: ASSHLYRGVGYEQY
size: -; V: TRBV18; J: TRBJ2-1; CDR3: ASSLPGSNEQF
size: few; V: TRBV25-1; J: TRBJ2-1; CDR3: ASGTSYNEQF
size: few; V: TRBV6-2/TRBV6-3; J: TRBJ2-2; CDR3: ASSGQGTAGELF
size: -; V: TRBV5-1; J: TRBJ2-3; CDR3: ASSMFSGARTDTQY
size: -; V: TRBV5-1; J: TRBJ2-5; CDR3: ASSSGTQGETQY
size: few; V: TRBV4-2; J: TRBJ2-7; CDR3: ASSHPGDEQY
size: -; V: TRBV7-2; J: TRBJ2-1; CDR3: ASSGEGDVNEQF
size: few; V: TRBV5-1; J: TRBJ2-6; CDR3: ASSPNAFSGANVLT
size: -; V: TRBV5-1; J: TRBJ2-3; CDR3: ASSLGYGTDTQY
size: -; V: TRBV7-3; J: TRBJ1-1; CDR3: ASSPGRGQNTEAF
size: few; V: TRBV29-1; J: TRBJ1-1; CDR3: SAVEAF
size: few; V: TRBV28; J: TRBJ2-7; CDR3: ASRPGQGILQY
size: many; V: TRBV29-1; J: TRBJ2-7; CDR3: SAGTGGYEQY
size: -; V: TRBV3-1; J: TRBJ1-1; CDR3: ASSHRGRSCH
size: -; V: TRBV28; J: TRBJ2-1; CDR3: ASSTVYPYNEQF
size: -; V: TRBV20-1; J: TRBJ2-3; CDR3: SAITGAADTQY
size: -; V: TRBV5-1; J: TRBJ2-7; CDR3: ASSLLSGVKQY
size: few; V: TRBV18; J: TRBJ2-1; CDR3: ASSPPSSNNEQF